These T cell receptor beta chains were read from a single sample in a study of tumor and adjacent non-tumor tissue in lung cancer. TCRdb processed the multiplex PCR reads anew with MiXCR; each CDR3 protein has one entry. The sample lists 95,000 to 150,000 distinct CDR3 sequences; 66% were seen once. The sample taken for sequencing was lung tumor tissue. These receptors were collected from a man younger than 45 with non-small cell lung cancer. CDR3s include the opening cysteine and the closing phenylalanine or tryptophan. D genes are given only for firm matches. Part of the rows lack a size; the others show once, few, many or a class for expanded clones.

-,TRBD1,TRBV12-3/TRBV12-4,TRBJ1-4,TGTGCCAGTACTTTTACGACAGGGGGTGAAAAATTGTTTTTT,CASTFTTGGEKLFF
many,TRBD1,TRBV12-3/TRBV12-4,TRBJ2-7,TGTGCCAGCAGTATTATAGGGACAGCTAACTACGAGCAGTACTTC,CASSIIGTANYEQYF
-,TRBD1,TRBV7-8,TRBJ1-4,TGTGTCAGCAGCTTAGCTACAGGGGGACATGAAAAACTGTTTTTT,CVSSLATGGHEKLFF
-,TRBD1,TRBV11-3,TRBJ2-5,TGTGCCAGCAGCGCTGACAGGGGGTCCCAAGAGACCCAGTACTTC,CASSADRGSQETQYF
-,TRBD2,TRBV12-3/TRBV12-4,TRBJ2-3,TGTGCCAGCAGCTTAGGATTAGCGGGGGACACAGATAGGCAGTATTTT,CASSLGLAGDTDRQYF
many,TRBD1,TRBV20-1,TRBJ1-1,TGCAGTGCTAGAGACCTCTCGACAGGGTATGGTGAAGCTTTCTTT,CSARDLSTGYGEAFF
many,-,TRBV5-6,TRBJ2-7,TGTGCCAGCAGCTTGGCAATGGCGCAAAACTACGAGCAGTACTTC,CASSLAMAQNYEQYF
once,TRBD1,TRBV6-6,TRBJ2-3,TGTGCCAGCAGTTACACCAGCAGGGGGTCGAGTAGCAGGGATACACAGTATTTT,CASSYTSRGSSSRDTQYF
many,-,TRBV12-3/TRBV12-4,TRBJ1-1,TGTGCCAGCTGCCCGGGCCCCCCTTGGAACACTGAAGCTTTCTTT,CASCPGPPWNTEAFF
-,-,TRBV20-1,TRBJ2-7,TGCAGTACTAGTGGCGGAGGGGGGGAGATTGCCTACGAGCAGTACTTC,CSTSGGGGEIAYEQYF
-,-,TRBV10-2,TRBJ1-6,TGCGCCAGCAGTCAGAGGGCCGATCATAATCCACCCCTCCACTTT,CASSQRADHNPPLHF
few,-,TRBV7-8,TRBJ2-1,TGTGCCAGCAGCTCCCATTTTGGTGGCAATGAGCAGTTCTTC,CASSSHFGGNEQFF
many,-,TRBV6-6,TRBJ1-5,TGTGCCAGCACGGGGCAGGGCCAGCCCCAGCATTTT,CASTGQGQPQHF
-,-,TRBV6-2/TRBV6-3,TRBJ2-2,TGCACCAGCAGTCTTCACGGCTCGATCGGGGAGCTGTTTTTT,CTSSLHGSIGELFF
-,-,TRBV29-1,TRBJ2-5,TGCAGCGTTCAAGGGGAGACCCAGTACTTC,CSVQGETQYF
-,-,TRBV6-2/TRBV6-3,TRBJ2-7,TGTGCCAGCAGTCTGGACTCCTACGAGCTATACTTC,CASSLDSYELYF
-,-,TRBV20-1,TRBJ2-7,TGCAGTGTTGCGAACTGGGCAGGGAGCGATGAGCAGTACTTC,CSVANWAGSDEQYF
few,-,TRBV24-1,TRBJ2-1,TGTGCCACCAGTGACCTCCCCGGGGGCCCGGGGAATGAGCAGTTCTTC,CATSDLPGGPGNEQFF
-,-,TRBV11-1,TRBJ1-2,TGTGCCAGCAGACCCGACAGGAACTACGGCTACACCTTC,CASRPDRNYGYTF
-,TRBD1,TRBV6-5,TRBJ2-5,TGTGCCATCAAATACACAGGACAGGGGGTTGAGACCCAGTACTTC,CAIKYTGQGVETQYF
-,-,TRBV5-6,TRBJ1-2,TGTGCCAGCAGCTTGAACCCGGGAACTGACTATGGCTACACCTTC,CASSLNPGTDYGYTF
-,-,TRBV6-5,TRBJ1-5,TGTGCCACCCGCTCGGAAGGCAATCAGTGCCAGCATTTT,CATRSEGNQCQHF
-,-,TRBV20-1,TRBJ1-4,TGCAGCGCTAGAACACAGGGTGGCCCCGAAGAAGTGTTTTTT,CSARTQGGPEEVFF
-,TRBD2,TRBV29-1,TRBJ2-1,TGCAGCGTTCTGGGGACTATTTACAATGAGCAGTTCTTC,CSVLGTIYNEQFF
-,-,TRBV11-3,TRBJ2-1,TGTACCAGCAGCCCCACACCTAGCAATGAGCATTTCTTC,CTSSPTPSNEHFF
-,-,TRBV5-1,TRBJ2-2,TGCGCCAGCAGTTTGCGGAGTACAGGGACCGGGGAGCTGTCTTTT,CASSLRSTGTGELSF
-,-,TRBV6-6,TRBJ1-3,TGTGCCAGCAGTTACCTGGGGTCCGGAAACACCATATATTTT,CASSYLGSGNTIYF
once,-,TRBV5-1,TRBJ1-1,TGCGCCAGCAGCTCACTCGGAACGGTGGACACTGAAGCTTTCTTT,CASSSLGTVDTEAFF
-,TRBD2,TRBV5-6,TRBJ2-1,TGTGTCAGCAGCCGATTTTGGGAGGGAGGTACGGATGAGCAGTTCTTC,CVSSRFWEGGTDEQFF
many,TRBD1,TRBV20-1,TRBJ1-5,TGCAGTGCTAGAGATCCGGGACAGGGACTTAATCAGCCCCAGCATTTT,CSARDPGQGLNQPQHF
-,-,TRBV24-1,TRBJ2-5,TGTGCCACCAGTGAGTCCACAGGAAAACAAGAGACCCAGTACTTC,CATSESTGKQETQYF
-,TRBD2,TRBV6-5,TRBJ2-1,TGTGGCAGCAGTTTACTAGCGGGGTCCTACAATGAGCAGTTCTTC,CGSSLLAGSYNEQFF
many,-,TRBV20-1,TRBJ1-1,TGCAGTGCTTATCCGTGGGGGGGGCACACTGAAGCTTTCTTT,CSAYPWGGHTEAFF
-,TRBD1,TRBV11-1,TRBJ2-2,TGTGCCAGCAGCCAAATGCTAGGGGGCAGTTCACCGTCCACCGGGGAACTGTTTTTT,CASSQMLGGSSPSTGELFF
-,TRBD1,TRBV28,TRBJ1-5,TGTGCCAGCAGTTACGCAGGGGGCGGTCAGCCCCAGCATTTT,CASSYAGGGQPQHF
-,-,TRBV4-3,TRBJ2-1,TGCGCCAGCAGCCAGAATTACAGGGACAATGAGCAATTCTTC,CASSQNYRDNEQFF
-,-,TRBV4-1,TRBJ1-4,TGCGCCAGCAGCCAACAGGGACCTAATGAAAAACTGTTTTTT,CASSQQGPNEKLFF
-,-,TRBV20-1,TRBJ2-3,TGCAGTACTTCCCCCCATTATAGCACAGATGCGCAGTATTTT,CSTSPHYSTDAQYF
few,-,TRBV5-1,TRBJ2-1,TGCGCCAGCATGGAGGGGGGGTCCTACAATGAGCAGTTCTTC,CASMEGGSYNEQFF
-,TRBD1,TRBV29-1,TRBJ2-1,TGCAGGGTTGAAGGGACAGTATATAATGAGCAGTTCTTC,CRVEGTVYNEQFF
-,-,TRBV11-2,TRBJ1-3,TGTGCCAGCAGTTATGACAGAGCCGGAAACATCATATATTTT,CASSYDRAGNIIYF
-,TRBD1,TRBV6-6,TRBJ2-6,TGTGCCAACAGGGACAGGGGTGGGGCCAACGTCCTGACTTTC,CANRDRGGANVLTF
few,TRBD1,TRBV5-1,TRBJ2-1,TGCGCCAGCAGCACTGGGACAGGGGCCTCCTACAATGAGCAGTTCTTC,CASSTGTGASYNEQFF
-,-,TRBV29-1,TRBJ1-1,TGCAGCGTTGCTCGGGTATTCACTGAAGCTTTCTTT,CSVARVFTEAFF
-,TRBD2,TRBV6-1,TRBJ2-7,TGTGCCAACAGTTTAGCGGGAGGAGTCGACGAGCAGTACTTC,CANSLAGGVDEQYF
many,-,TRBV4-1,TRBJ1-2,TGCGCCAGCAGCCAAGAGTCTCCGAGCATCGCTGGCTACACCTTC,CASSQESPSIAGYTF
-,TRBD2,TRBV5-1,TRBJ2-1,TGCGCCAGCACCGCGGGAGGCTCCTACAATGAGCAGTTCTTC,CASTAGGSYNEQFF